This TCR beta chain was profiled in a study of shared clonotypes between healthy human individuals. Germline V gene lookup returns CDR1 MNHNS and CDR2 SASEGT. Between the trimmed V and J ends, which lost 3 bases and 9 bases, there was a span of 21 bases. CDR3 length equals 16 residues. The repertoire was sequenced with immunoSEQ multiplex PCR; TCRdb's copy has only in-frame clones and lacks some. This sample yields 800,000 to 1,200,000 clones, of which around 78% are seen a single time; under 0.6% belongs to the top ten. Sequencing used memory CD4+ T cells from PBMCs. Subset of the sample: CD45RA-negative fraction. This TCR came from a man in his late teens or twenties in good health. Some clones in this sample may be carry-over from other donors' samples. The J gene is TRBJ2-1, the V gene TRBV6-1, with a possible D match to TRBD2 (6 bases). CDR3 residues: CASSDWAGLPSGEQFF. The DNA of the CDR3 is TGTGCCAGCAGTGATTGGGCGGGACTTCCGTCGGGTGAGCAGTTCTTC.